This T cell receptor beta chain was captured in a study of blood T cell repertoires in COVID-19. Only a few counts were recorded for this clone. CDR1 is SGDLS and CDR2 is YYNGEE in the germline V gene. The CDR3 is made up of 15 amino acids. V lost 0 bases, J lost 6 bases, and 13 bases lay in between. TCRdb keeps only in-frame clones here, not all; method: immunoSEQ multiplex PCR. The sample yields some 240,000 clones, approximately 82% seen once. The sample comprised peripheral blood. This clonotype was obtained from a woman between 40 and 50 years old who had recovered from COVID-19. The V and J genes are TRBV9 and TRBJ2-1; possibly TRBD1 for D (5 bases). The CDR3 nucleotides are TGTGCCAGCAGCGTAGAGGGGCAGGCTTCCAATGAGCAGTTCTTC. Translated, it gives CASSVEGQASNEQFF.